The 10 T cell receptor beta chains below were found in one sample sequenced in a study of blood T cell repertoires in COVID-19. This table comes from immunoSEQ multiplex PCR, and its TCRdb copy is limited to in-frame clones, with some not included. The repertoire includes approximately 300,000 clones, about four fifths of them detected once, and 15% to 19% sits in the top ten. The specimen was peripheral blood. All receptors derive from a person aged 70 to 85 with COVID-19, enrolled during active disease.

The genes are TRBV30 and TRBJ2-1, with TRBD2 matching over 7 bases. Germline CDR1 GTSNPN, CDR2 SVGIG (reference sequence). This CDR3 has 16 amino acids. The junction had 8 bases not matched to a gene; V was cut back by 3 bases and J by 0 bases. The CDR3 DNA reads TGTGCCTGGAGCCACCCAGCGGGGCGCTCCTACAATGAGCAGTTCTTC. Its translation is CAWSHPAGRSYNEQFF.

This clone appeared a single time. The rearrangement joins TRBV19 to TRBJ1-5; a weak D match, TRBD1 (6 bases). Germline CDR1 is LNHDA and CDR2 is SQIVND (reference sequence). The V gene lost 5 bases and the J gene lost 0 bases, with 14 bases spanning the gap. This CDR3 spans 16 amino acids. CDR3 nucleotides: TGTGCCAGTAGTTACGGGGACAACCCTAGCAATCAGCCCCAGCATTTT. Its protein is CASSYGDNPSNQPQHF. Drawing the rest from reference TRBV19 and TRBJ1-5, the complete variable domain is DGGITQSPKYLFRKEGQNVTLSCEQNLNHDAMYWYRQDPGQGLRLIYYSQIVNDFQKGDIAEGYSVSREKKESFPLTVTSAQKNPTAFYLCASSYGDNPSNQPQHFGDGTRLSIL.

V is TRBV25-1 and J is TRBJ1-1; no clear D gene. Trimming took off 0 bases at V and 1 base at J, with 9 bases between the two ends. The CDR3 covers 15 residues. Germline V CDR1 and CDR2: MGHDK, SYGVNS. CDR3 sequence: CASSEYFQANTEAFF. The CDR3, as DNA: TGTGCCAGCAGTGAATACTTCCAGGCGAACACTGAAGCTTTCTTT.

This clone occurred once. The chain links TRBV3-1 (or the pseudogene TRBV3-2) to TRBJ1-1; D unresolved. Trimming removed 2 bases from V and 4 bases from J, with 8 bases in between. This CDR3 has 13 residues. Per germline, CDR1 LGHDT and CDR2 YNNKEL (reference sequence). The CDR3 reads CASSQILSTEAFF. CDR3 coding DNA: TGTGCCAGCAGCCAAATTCTTAGCACTGAAGCTTTCTTT.

In its sample, this clone was seen once. This rearrangement joins TRBV27 to TRBJ2-1; TRBD2 agrees at 9 bases. V gave up 3 bases and J gave up 3 bases; unmatched junction bases: 6. The CDR3 has 16 amino acids. Looked up from germline, CDR1 is MNHEY and CDR2 is SMNVEV (reference sequence). For the CDR3, the DNA is TGTGCCAGCAGTTTGCTAGCGGGAACCCGCTACAATGAGCAGTTCTTC. Translating gives CASSLLAGTRYNEQFF.

This chain joins TRBV9 and TRBJ1-6; no reliable D call. Looked up from germline, CDR1 is SGDLS and CDR2 is YYNGEE. V was cut by 0 bases and J by 7 bases, with 17 bases left in between. This CDR3 is 17 amino acids long. The CDR3: CASSVEPFPSGNSPLHF. The CDR3 bases are TGTGCCAGCAGCGTAGAACCTTTTCCCTCGGGGAATTCACCCCTCCACTTT.

The CDR3 DNA is TGTGCCAGCTCACCCCGGGACAGGGAAGACTATGGCTACACCTTC. Protein product: CASSPRDREDYGYTF. The chain employs TRBV18 and TRBJ1-2; 9 bases fit TRBD1. The CDR3 is made up of 15 amino acids. Trimming took 3 bases from V and 3 from J; bases not matched to a gene: 5. Germline V CDR1 and CDR2: KGHSH, LQKENI.

The chain couples TRBV4-3 to TRBJ1-4; D is unresolved. V was pared by 0 bases and J by 8 bases, with 13 bases between. The germline V gene encodes CDR1 LGHNA and CDR2 YSLEER. The CDR3 covers 15 residues. Here the CDR3 DNA reads TGCGCCAGCAGCCAAGAGTTGCGGTTTCAGGAAAAACTGTTTTTT. Amino acid sequence: CASSQELRFQEKLFF.

This chain connects TRBV28 to TRBJ1-5; tentatively, D is TRBD1 (5 bases). The CDR3 is 12 residues long. Between the trimmed V and J ends, which lost 10 bases and 7 bases, there was a span of 14 bases. CDR1 is MDHEN, CDR2 SYDVKM, per germline. DNA of the CDR3: TGTGCCACCGGGGGAGGGGACCAGCCCCAGCATTTT. It is translated as CATGGGDQPQHF. Full variable domain (outside the CDR3, taken from reference TRBV28 and TRBJ1-5): DVKVTQSSRYLVKRTGEKVFLECVQDMDHENMFWYRQDPGLGLRLIYFSYDVKMKEKGDIPEGYSVSREKKERFSLILESASTNQTSMYLCATGGGDQPQHFGDGTRLSIL.

A single count supports this clone. The V and J genes are TRBV5-1 and TRBJ1-1; tentatively, D is TRBD1 (5 bases). There are 15 residues in the CDR3. The V gene lost 1 base and the J gene lost 1 base, with 11 bases spanning the gap. Germline V gives CDR1 SGHRS, CDR2 YFSETQ. The CDR3 DNA is TGCGCCAGCAGCTTGTCGGGGGAGTGGAACACTGAAGCTTTCTTT. Amino acid sequence: CASSLSGEWNTEAFF. The full variable domain, in which reference TRBV5-1 and TRBJ1-1 provide the parts outside the CDR3, is KAGVTQTPRYLIKTRGQQVTLSCSPISGHRSVSWYQQTPGQGLQFLFEYFSETQRNKGNFPGRFSGRQFSNSRSEMNVSTLELGDSALYLCASSLSGEWNTEAFFGQGTRLTVV.